Sequencing of this T cell receptor beta chain was carried out in a study of blood T cell repertoires in COVID-19. This CDR3 comprises 18 residues. V lost 2 bases and J lost 4, with 21 bases in between. Per germline, CDR1 LNHDA and CDR2 SQIVND (reference sequence). The table came from immunoSEQ multiplex PCR; TCRdb's copy has only in-frame clones and leaves some out. The table includes approximately 130,000 clones, 85% to 90% detected once. The sequenced material came from peripheral blood. This chain uses TRBV19 with TRBJ2-1; TRBD2 is a possible D gene (7 bases). This receptor was identified in a man aged 55 to 70 with acute or convalescent COVID-19. Here the CDR3 reads CASSIMAGAGDVYNEQFF. CDR3 bases: TGTGCCAGTAGTATAATGGCGGGGGCGGGAGACGTGTACAATGAGCAGTTCTTC. The full variable domain, rest sourced from reference TRBV19 and TRBJ2-1, is DGGITQSPKYLFRKEGQNVTLSCEQNLNHDAMYWYRQDPGQGLRLIYYSQIVNDFQKGDIAEGYSVSREKKESFPLTVTSAQKNPTAFYLCASSIMAGAGDVYNEQFFGPGTRLTVL.